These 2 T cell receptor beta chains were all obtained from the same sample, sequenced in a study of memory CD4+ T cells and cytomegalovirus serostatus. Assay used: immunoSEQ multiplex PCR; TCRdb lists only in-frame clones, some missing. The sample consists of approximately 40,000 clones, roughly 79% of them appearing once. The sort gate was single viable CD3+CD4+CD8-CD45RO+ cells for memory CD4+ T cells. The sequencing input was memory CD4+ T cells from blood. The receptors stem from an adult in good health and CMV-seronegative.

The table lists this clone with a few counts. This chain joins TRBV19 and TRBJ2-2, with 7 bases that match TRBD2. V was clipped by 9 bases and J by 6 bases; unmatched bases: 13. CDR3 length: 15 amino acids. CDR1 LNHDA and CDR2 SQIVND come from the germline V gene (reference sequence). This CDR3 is CASGPGGGRAGELFF. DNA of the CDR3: TGTGCCAGCGGACCCGGCGGGGGTAGAGCCGGGGAGCTGTTTTTT.

CDR3 sequence: CASSQRVTSSYNEQFF. The DNA of the CDR3 is TGCGCCAGCAGCCAACGGGTCACCAGCTCCTACAATGAGCAGTTCTTC. V usage is TRBV5-1 and J usage is TRBJ2-1, with no clear D. Germline CDR1 SGHRS, CDR2 YFSETQ. V gave up 4 bases and J gave up 0 bases, with 14 bases separating them. The CDR3 extends over 16 amino acids.